The TCR beta chain described here comes from a study of immune reconstitution after stem cell transplant in scleroderma. Sample share makes this clonotype medium-sized. MiXCR, applied by TCRdb to the RT-PCR reads, yields one record per CDR3 protein. This table has a few thousand distinct CDR3 sequences, less than 10% appearing once. This CDR3 has 12 residues. Trimming took 3 bases from V and 5 from J, leaving 7 bases between them. Germline V lookup: CDR1 SNHLY, CDR2 FYNNEI. This receptor was taken from a male donor with systemic sclerosis. The sample here was taken before or after autologous hematopoietic stem cell transplantation (not recorded which). The genes are TRBV2 and TRBJ1-2; D gene ambiguous. The CDR3 DNA reads as TGTGCCAGCAGTGACGGTTCGTATGGCTACACCTTC. This encodes CASSDGSYGYTF. Full variable domain (rest looked up from reference TRBV2 and TRBJ1-2): EPEVTQTPSHQVTQMGQEVILRCVPISNHLYFYWYRQILGQKVEFLVSFYNNEISEKSEIFDDQFSVERPDGSNFTLKIRSTKLEDSAMYFCASSDGSYGYTFGSGTRLTVV.